Detailed here is one T cell receptor beta chain. Its antigen is unknown. Germline loops: CDR1 LGHNA, CDR2 YNFKEQ. With 0 bases clipped from V and 7 bases from J, the junction kept 18 bases outside the gene matches. The CDR3 loop spans 20 amino acids. RNA transcripts were the template, and TCR beta CDR3 regions were amplified from them. An opening RT-PCR round employed HTBI primers and preceded a second-round multiplex PCR. One entry per CDR3 protein results from TCRdb running MiXCR on the multiplex PCR reads. This sample carries over a million distinct CDR3 sequences, 35% to 40% of them seen once, and the ten largest clones take around 10%. These data originate in a study of Graves' ophthalmopathy and Graves' hyperthyroidism. Looking at the study overall: By definition, stable hyperthyroidism involved no ophthalmopathy within 18 months of follow-up. Study-wide results and caveats: The model reached approximately 71% sensitivity and about 72% specificity for predicting ophthalmopathy progression.

The material sequenced was peripheral blood or thyroid tissue (not recorded which). The receptor's source is an adult man with Graves' hyperthyroidism. The V gene is TRBV4-2, the J gene TRBJ2-5, with 12 bases identical to TRBD2. The CDR3 sequence: CASSQDLMGLTSGRVGTQYF. The CDR3 nucleotides are TGTGCCAGCAGCCAAGATCTCATGGGGCTGACTAGCGGGAGAGTGGGGACCCAGTACTTC.